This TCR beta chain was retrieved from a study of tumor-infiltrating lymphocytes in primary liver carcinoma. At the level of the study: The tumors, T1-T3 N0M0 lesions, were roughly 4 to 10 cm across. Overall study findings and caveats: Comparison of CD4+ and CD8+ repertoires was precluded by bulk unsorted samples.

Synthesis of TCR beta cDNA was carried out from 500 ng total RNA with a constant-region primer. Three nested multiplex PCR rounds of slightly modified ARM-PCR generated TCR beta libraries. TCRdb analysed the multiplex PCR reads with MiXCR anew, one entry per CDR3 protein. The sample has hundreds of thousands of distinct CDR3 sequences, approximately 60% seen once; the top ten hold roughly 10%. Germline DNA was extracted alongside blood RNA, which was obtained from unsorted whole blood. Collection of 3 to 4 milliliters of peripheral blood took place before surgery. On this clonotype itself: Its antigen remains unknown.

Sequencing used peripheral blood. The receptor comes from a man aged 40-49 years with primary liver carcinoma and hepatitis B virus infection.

This CDR3 is CASSSRTITDTQYF. The CDR3 DNA reads as TGTGCCAGCAGTTCACGCACTATCACAGATACGCAGTATTTT. The chain carries TRBV11-3 and TRBJ2-3; D remains ambiguous. V shed 6 bases and J shed 2 bases, with 12 bases lying between them. Per the germline V gene, CDR1 is SGHNT and CDR2 is YENEEA. This CDR3 region has 14 residues. Using reference TRBV11-3 and TRBJ2-3 for the parts outside the CDR3, the full variable domain is EAGVVQSPRYKIIEKKQPVAFWCNPISGHNTLYWYLQNLGQGPELLIRYENEEAVDDSQLPKDRFSAERLKGVDSTLKIQPAELGDSAVYLCASSSRTITDTQYFGPGTRLTVL.